The T cell receptor beta chain described here comes from a study of post-analysis software for immune sequencing data. Comments on this clonotype: The antigen is undetermined.

J lost 11 bases, V lost 4 bases, and 16 bases had no gene match. The germline gives CDR1 MNHEY, CDR2 SVGAGI. The CDR3 length is 16 residues. cDNA libraries for TCR beta contained unique molecular identifiers. Between roughly 0.9 and 11 million T cells gave rise to 450,000 to 650,000 cDNA molecules. MiXCR, run by TCRdb on the PCR reads, gives a single entry per CDR3 protein. The table shows fewer than 550,000 distinct CDR3 sequences, with approximately 31% occurring only once. Regarding the study as a whole: Controls showed lower frequencies than patients for five TRBV segments, and TRBV5-6, TRBV5-1 and TRBV20-1 were among these.

This receptor was identified in a girl aged 2 to 17 with multiple sclerosis. The sample consisted of blood. The chain links TRBV6-5 to TRBJ2-5; TRBD1 aligns across 10 bases. The CDR3 sequence is CASSFLAGQGSNEQYF. The CDR3 coding sequence is TGTGCCAGCAGTTTCTTAGCGGGACAGGGGTCCAATGAGCAGTACTTC.